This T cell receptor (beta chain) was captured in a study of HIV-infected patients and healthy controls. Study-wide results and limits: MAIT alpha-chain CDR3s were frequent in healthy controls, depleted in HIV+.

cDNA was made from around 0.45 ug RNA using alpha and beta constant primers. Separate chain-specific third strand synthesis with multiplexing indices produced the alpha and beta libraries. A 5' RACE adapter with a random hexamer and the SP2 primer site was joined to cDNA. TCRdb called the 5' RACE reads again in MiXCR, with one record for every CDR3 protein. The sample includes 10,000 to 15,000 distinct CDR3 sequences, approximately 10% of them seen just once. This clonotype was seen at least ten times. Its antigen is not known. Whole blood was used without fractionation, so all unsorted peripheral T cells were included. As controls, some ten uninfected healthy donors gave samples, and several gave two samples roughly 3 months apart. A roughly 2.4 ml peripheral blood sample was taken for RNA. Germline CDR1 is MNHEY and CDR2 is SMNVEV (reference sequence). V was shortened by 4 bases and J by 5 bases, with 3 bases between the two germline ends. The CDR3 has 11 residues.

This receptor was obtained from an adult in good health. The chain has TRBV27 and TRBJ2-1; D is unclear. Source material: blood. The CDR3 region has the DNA TGTGCCAGCAGTTCGAACAATGAGCAGTTCTTC. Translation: CASSSNNEQFF.